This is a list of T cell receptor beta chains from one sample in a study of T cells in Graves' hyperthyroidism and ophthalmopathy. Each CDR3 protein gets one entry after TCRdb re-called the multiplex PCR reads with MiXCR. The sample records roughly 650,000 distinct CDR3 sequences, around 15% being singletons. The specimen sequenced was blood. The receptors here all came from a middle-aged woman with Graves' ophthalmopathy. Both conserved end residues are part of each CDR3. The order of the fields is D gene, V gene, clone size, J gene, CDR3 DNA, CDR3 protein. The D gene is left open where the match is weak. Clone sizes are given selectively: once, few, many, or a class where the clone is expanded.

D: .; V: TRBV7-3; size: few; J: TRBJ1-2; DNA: TGTGCCAGCAGCTCTCACCAGAAGGGGCGAGCGGGCTACACCTTC; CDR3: CASSSHQKGRAGYTF
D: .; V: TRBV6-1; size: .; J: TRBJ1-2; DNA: TGTGCCAGCAGCCGGACCAATCCACAGGGTACCGGTGGCTACACCTTC; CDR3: CASSRTNPQGTGGYTF
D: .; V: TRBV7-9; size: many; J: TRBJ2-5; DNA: TGTGCCAGCAGCCCACGGTTCTACGGCCAGGAGACCCAGTACTTC; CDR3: CASSPRFYGQETQYF
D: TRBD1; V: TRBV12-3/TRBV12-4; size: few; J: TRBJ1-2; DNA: TGTGCCAGTCGAACCTCGGCAGGGGGCGATGGCTACACCTTC; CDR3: CASRTSAGGDGYTF
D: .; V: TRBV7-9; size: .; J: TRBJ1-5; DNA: TGTGCCAGCAGCTTACAGGATCAGCCCCAGCATTTT; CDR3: CASSLQDQPQHF
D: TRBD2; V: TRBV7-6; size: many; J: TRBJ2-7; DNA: TGTGCCAGCAGCTTAGCGTTAGCGGGAGGGCCCTACGAGCAGTACTTC; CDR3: CASSLALAGGPYEQYF
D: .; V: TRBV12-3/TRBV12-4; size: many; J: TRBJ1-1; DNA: TGTGCCAGCAGGGTGGGAAGGCTCACTGAAGCTTTCTTT; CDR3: CASRVGRLTEAFF
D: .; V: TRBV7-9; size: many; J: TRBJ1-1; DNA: TGTGCCAGCAGCTTAGAGGAGGGCACTGAAGCTTTCTTT; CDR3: CASSLEEGTEAFF
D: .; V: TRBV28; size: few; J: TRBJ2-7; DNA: TGTGCCAGCGGACCTCCCTACGAGCAGTACTTC; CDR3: CASGPPYEQYF
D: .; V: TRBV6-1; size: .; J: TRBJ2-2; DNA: TGTGCCAGCAGTGCCGACAGAAGGACCGGGGAGCTGTTTTTT; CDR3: CASSADRRTGELFF
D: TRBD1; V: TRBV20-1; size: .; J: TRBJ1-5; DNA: TGCAGTGCTAGAGATGGGGACAGGGCTGGACAGCCCCAGCATTTT; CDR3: CSARDGDRAGQPQHF
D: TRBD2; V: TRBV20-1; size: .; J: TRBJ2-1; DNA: TGCAGTGCTAGCCCCGGGGGGAGCGGGAGGGCCCATGAGCAGTTCTTC; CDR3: CSASPGGSGRAHEQFF
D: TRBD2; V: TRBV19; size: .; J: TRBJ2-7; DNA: TGTGCCAGTAGTCTCCGAGCGGGAGCCTTCTACGAGCAGTACTTC; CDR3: CASSLRAGAFYEQYF
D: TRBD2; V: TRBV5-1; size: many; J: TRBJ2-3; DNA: TGCGCCAGCAGCTTGTCTTGGGCTAGCGGAGACACAGATACGCAGTATTTT; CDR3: CASSLSWASGDTDTQYF
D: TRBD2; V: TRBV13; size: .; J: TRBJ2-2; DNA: TGTGCCAGCAGCTTGGGCGGGAGGAGCGGGGAGCTGTTTTTT; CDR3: CASSLGGRSGELFF
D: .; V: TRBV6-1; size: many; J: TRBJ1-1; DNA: TGTGCCAGCGATCACTTGGCTTCGGTGAACACTGAAGCTTTCTTT; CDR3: CASDHLASVNTEAFF
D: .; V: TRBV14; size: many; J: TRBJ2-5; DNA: TGTGCCAGCAGCCAAGATACAACCTCCCGAGGGAGGGAGACCCAGTACTTC; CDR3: CASSQDTTSRGRETQYF
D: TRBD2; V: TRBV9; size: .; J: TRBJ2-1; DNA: TGTGCCAGCAGCGTAATATTCCCCACCGGCGGGAGGGCCCCTGAGCAGTTCTTC; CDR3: CASSVIFPTGGRAPEQFF
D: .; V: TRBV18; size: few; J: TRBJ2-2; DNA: TGTGCCAGCTCACCACCGGAAGGGGCAAGATTCACCGGGGAGCTGTTTTTT; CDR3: CASSPPEGARFTGELFF